The 21 T cell receptor beta chains below all came from one sample that was sequenced in a study of cytomegalovirus exposure and HLA in healthy donors. It was with 60 Vbeta and 13 Jbeta primers that the PCR ran. TCRdb's copy holds only in-frame clones and misses some; the assay was immunoSEQ multiplex PCR. The profile shows 120,000 or so clones, 70% to 75% of them singletons. The sequenced material came from PBMCs. The receptors here all came from a middle-aged woman in good health and CMV-seronegative.

The V and J genes are TRBV28 and TRBJ1-2; D uncertain. CDR1 MDHEN and CDR2 SYDVKM come from the germline V gene. This CDR3 spans 15 amino acids. V lost 1 base, J lost 5 bases, and 14 bases lay in between. CDR3 sequence: CASSLFRTEGYGYTF. DNA of the CDR3: TGTGCCAGCAGTTTATTTAGGACCGAGGGTTATGGCTACACCTTC.

This chain joins TRBV9 and TRBJ2-1, with 10 nucleotides matching TRBD2. Trimming cost V 0 bases and J 8 bases; bases outside gene matches: 8. The CDR3 sequence is 16 residues long. The V gene's germline CDR1 is SGDLS and CDR2 YYNGEE. CDR3 DNA: TGTGCCAGCAGCGTAGAAGCGGGGGGGCCCGTGGATGAGCAGTTCTTC. Encoded protein: CASSVEAGGPVDEQFF.

The chain links TRBV19 to TRBJ1-1, with a possible D match to TRBD1 (5 bases). Per germline, CDR1 LNHDA and CDR2 SQIVND (reference sequence). The CDR3 length is 16 residues. The V and J ends lost 9 bases and 9 bases respectively, with 29 bases between them. In DNA form, the CDR3 reads TGTGCCAGCACCTCCTCGGTCGGAGTAGGGGTAACAAAAGCTTTCTTT. This sequence encodes CASTSSVGVGVTKAFF.

The chain combines TRBV6-5 with TRBJ1-1, with 8 bases that match TRBD1. Germline-derived CDR1 and CDR2 are MNHEY and SVGAGI. This CDR3 has 13 amino acids. Trimming at V came to 5 bases and at J to 4 bases, leaving 3 bases not matched to a gene. The CDR3 bases are TGTGCCAGCAGTCTCAGGGGGCCCACTGAAGCTTTCTTT. Protein product: CASSLRGPTEAFF.

The chain combines TRBV7-2 with TRBJ2-5; TRBD1 is a possible D gene (6 bases). The CDR3 covers 15 residues. Germline CDR1 SGHTA, CDR2 FQGNSA. The V and J ends lost 0 bases and 5 bases respectively, with 13 bases between them. CDR3 coding DNA: TGTGCCAGCAGCTTAGCGGGACCAAGGGGGGAGACCCAGTACTTC. Its translation: CASSLAGPRGETQYF.

This sequence joins TRBV7-2 and TRBJ2-3, with a possible D match to TRBD1 (6 bases). The germline V gene encodes CDR1 SGHTA and CDR2 FQGNSA. This CDR3 comprises 15 residues. The V gene lost 3 bases and the J gene lost 3 bases, with 13 bases spanning the gap. The CDR3 sequence is CASSFGTSWTDTQYF. The CDR3 DNA reads as TGTGCCAGCAGCTTCGGGACAAGTTGGACAGATACGCAGTATTTT.

J is TRBJ2-3 and V is TRBV9; perhaps TRBD2 as D (6 bases). V was pared by 4 bases and J by 3 bases, with 12 bases between. The CDR3 length is 14 residues. CDR1 SGDLS and CDR2 YYNGEE come from the germline V gene. The CDR3 reads CASSPGLGTDTQYF. CDR3 bases: TGTGCCAGCAGCCCGGGACTGGGAACAGATACGCAGTATTTT.

The chain has TRBV7-9 and TRBJ2-2; D is possibly TRBD2 (6 bases). CDR1 SEHNR and CDR2 FQNEAQ come from the germline V gene (reference sequence). The CDR3 sequence is 14 residues long. Deletions cut 4 bases from V and 6 bases from J, with 12 bases between. The CDR3: CASSWDLLAGELFF. The CDR3, as DNA: TGTGCCAGCAGCTGGGACTTGTTAGCCGGGGAGCTGTTTTTT.

This clone was observed a few times. The chain joins TRBV4-3 to TRBJ1-3; the D gene is possibly TRBD1 (6 bases). Trimming cost V 2 bases and J 2 bases, with 10 bases left between them. The CDR3 is 15 residues long. The germline V gene has CDR1 LGHNA and CDR2 YSLEER. The DNA for the CDR3 is TGCGCCAGCAGCCAATTGACAGGAACTGGAAACACCATATATTTT. Translated: CASSQLTGTGNTIYF.

The V call is TRBV4-2, the J call TRBJ2-1, with D possibly TRBD2 on 5 matching bases. This CDR3 has 13 residues. Germline lookup yields CDR1 LGHNA and CDR2 YNFKEQ. Trimming shortened V by 3 bases and J by 9 bases, and 12 bases separated the two germline ends. The CDR3 nucleotides are TGTGCCAGCAGCCATCCCGTAGCGCGTGAGCAGTTCTTC. Its translation: CASSHPVAREQFF.

The chain carries TRBV28 and TRBJ1-4; possibly TRBD1 for D (6 bases). V lost 3 bases and J lost 7, with 18 bases in between. The length of the CDR3 is 16 residues. Germline V gives CDR1 MDHEN, CDR2 SYDVKM. This CDR3 reads CASSLYRQDLGEKLFF. In DNA form, the CDR3 reads TGTGCCAGCAGTTTGTATCGACAGGACTTAGGTGAAAAACTGTTTTTT.

V and J are TRBV10-3 and TRBJ1-1; 7 nucleotides line up with TRBD1. The CDR3 consists of 13 residues. Per the germline V gene, CDR1 is ENHRY and CDR2 is SYGVKD. The junction had 2 bases not matched to a gene; V was cut back by 6 bases and J by 1 base. The CDR3 here is CAISGTANTEAFF. In DNA, the CDR3 is TGTGCCATCAGCGGGACAGCGAACACTGAAGCTTTCTTT.

This CDR3 reads CALKVHPDRGFYF. CDR3 bases: TGTGCCCTGAAGGTGCACCCTGATAGGGGGTTTTACTTC. The rearrangement uses TRBV30 and TRBJ2-5; D may be TRBD1 (6 bases). Germline CDR1 GTSNPN, CDR2 SVGIG (reference sequence). Trimming cost V 8 bases and J 14 bases, with 27 bases left between them. This CDR3 region has 13 residues.

The gene calls are TRBV27 and TRBJ2-7, with no clear D. There are 14 residues in the CDR3. V shed 5 bases and J shed 0 bases, with 11 bases lying between them. Looked up from germline, CDR1 is MNHEY and CDR2 is SMNVEV (reference sequence). The CDR3 DNA is TGTGCCAGCAGTCCAAGACAACACTCCTACGAGCAGTACTTC. It specifies CASSPRQHSYEQYF.

V is TRBV11-2 and J is TRBJ2-2, with 8 bases lining up with TRBD1. CDR1 and CDR2 (germline): SGHAT, FQNNGV. J lost 3 bases, V lost 4 bases, and 10 bases had no gene match. CDR3 length: 17 residues. In DNA, the CDR3 is TGTGCCAGCAGCTGGACGAGGGCAGGGGGCTACACCGGGGAGCTGTTTTTT. It encodes CASSWTRAGGYTGELFF.

The chain couples TRBV30 to TRBJ1-1; 7 bases match TRBD1. CDR1 and CDR2 from the germline V gene are GTSNPN and SVGIG (reference sequence). Germline trimming cut 5 bases from V and 5 bases from J; bases unmatched to any gene: 5. The CDR3 length is 12 residues. The CDR3 DNA sequence: TGTGCCTGGCAGGGGGGTAGGACTGAAGCTTTCTTT. Encoded protein: CAWQGGRTEAFF.

The chain uses TRBV5-1 and TRBJ1-1; 9 bases are shared with TRBD1. The CDR3 length is 13 residues. Germline V gene data show CDR1 as SGHRS and CDR2 as YFSETQ. The ends lost 4 bases at V and 5 bases at J; junction bases unmatched: 3. The CDR3 is CASSPGQGTEAFF. The CDR3 DNA reads TGCGCCAGCAGCCCTGGACAGGGGACTGAAGCTTTCTTT.

The CDR3 DNA reads TGTGCCAGCAGCCAAGGCCAGGGGTTTGGCAATGAGCAGTTCTTC. Its protein is CASSQGQGFGNEQFF. The chain links TRBV4-2 to TRBJ2-1; a weak D match, TRBD1 (6 bases). V lost 1 base to trimming and J lost 6 bases, with 13 bases between them. Per germline, CDR1 LGHNA and CDR2 YNFKEQ. The CDR3 is made up of 15 amino acids.

Regarding this clone: This same CDR3 is encoded by further DNA sequences in the sample. The chain carries TRBV7-2 and TRBJ2-7, with no clear D. The CDR3 is 14 amino acids. V dropped 4 bases and J dropped 2 bases, with 12 bases sitting between them. Germline V gene lookup returns CDR1 SGHTA and CDR2 FQGNSA. The CDR3 DNA reads TGTGCCAGCAGCTCCCCCGGCGGAACCTACGAGCAGTACTTC. It yields the protein CASSSPGGTYEQYF. The full variable domain, its missing parts supplied by reference TRBV7-2 and TRBJ2-7, is GAGVSQSPSNKVTEKGKDVELRCDPISGHTALYWYRQSLGQGLEFLIYFQGNSAPDKSGLPSDRFSAERTGGSVSTLTIQRTQQEDSAVYLCASSSPGGTYEQYFGPGTRLTVT.

The genes are TRBV4-3 and TRBJ1-2, with D unresolved. Trimming left V 1 base short and J 4 bases short, with 10 bases between. Per germline, CDR1 LGHNA and CDR2 YSLEER. The CDR3 has 14 residues. The CDR3 loop reads CASSQGRGPYGYTF. The CDR3 bases are TGCGCCAGCAGCCAAGGTCGGGGTCCCTATGGCTACACCTTC.

The V gene is TRBV27, the J gene TRBJ2-7; D perhaps matches TRBD2 (5 bases). V was shortened by 0 bases and J by 3 bases, with 12 bases between the two germline ends. CDR3 size: 15 residues. The germline gives CDR1 MNHEY, CDR2 SMNVEV (reference sequence). The CDR3: CASSLSGGFGYEQYF. As DNA, the CDR3 is TGTGCCAGCAGTTTATCAGGCGGGTTCGGCTACGAGCAGTACTTC.